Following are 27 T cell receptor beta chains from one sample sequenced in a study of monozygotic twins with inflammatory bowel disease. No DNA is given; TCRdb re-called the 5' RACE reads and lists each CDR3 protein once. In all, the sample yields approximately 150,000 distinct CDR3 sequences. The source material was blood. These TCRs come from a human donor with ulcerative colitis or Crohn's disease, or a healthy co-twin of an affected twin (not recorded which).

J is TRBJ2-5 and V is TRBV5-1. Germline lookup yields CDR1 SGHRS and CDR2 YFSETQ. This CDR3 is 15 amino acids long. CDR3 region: CASSLGYLIQETQYF.

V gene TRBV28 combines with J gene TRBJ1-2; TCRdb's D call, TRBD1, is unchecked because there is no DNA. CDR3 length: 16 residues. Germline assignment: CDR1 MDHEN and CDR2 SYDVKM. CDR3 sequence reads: CASRSPGGTPNYGYTF.

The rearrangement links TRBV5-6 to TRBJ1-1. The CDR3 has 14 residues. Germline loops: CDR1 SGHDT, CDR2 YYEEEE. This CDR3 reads CASSLVSTHTEAFF.

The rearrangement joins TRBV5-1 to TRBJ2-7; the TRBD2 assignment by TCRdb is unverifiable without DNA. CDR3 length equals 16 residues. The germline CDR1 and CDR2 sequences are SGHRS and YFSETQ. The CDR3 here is CASSPGGSTSGYEQYF. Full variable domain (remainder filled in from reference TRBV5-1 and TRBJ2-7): KAGVTQTPRYLIKTRGQQVTLSCSPISGHRSVSWYQQTPGQGLQFLFEYFSETQRNKGNFPGRFSGRQFSNSRSEMNVSTLELGDSALYLCASSPGGSTSGYEQYFGPGTRLTVT.

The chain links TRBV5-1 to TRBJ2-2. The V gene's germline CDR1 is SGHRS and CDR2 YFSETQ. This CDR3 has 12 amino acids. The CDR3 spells CASSWDLRELFF.

The CDR3 is CSVGQGGENLFF. The chain is built from TRBV29-1 and TRBJ1-4; the D call of TRBD1 rests on TCRdb alone, since no DNA is present to check it. This CDR3 region has 12 residues. Germline-derived CDR1 and CDR2 are SQVTM and ANQGSEA. Supplemented by reference TRBV29-1 and TRBJ1-4, the full variable domain reads SAVISQKPSRDICQRGTSLTIQCQVDSQVTMMFWYRQQPGQSLTLIATANQGSEATYESGFVIDKFPISRPNLTFSTLTVSNMSPEDSSIYLCSVGQGGENLFFGSGTQLSVL.

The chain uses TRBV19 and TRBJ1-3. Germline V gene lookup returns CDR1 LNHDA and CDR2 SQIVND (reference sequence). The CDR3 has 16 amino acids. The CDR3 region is CASSILAGVGGNTIYF.

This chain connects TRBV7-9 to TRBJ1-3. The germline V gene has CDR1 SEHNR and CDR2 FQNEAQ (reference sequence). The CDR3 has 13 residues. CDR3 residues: CASSLVDLNTIYF.

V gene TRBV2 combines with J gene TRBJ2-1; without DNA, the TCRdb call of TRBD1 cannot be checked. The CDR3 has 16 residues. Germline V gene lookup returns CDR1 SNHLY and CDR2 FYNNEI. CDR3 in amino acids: CASTRETGGDYNEQFF. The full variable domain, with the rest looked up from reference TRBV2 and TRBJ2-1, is EPEVTQTPSHQVTQMGQEVILRCVPISNHLYFYWYRQILGQKVEFLVSFYNNEISEKSEIFDDQFSVERPDGSNFTLKIRSTKLEDSAMYFCASTRETGGDYNEQFFGPGTRLTVL.

CDR3: CASSISRDDSPLHF. The gene calls are TRBV9 and TRBJ1-6; checking the TCRdb D call of TRBD1 is not possible without DNA. Germline V gene sequence: CDR1 SGDLS, CDR2 YYNGEE. The CDR3 has 14 residues.

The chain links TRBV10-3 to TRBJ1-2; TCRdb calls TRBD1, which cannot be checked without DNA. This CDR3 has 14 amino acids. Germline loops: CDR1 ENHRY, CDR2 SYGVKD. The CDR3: CAISDDKGNYGYTF.

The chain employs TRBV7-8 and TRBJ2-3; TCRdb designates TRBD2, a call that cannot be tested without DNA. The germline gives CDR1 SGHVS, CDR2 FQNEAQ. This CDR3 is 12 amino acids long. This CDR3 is CASSLAGLTQYF.

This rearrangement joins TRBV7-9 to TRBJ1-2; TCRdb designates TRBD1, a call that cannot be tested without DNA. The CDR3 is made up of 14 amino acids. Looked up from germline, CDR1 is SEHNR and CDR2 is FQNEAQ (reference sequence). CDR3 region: CASSLDGGWSGYTF.

The CDR3 spells CASSNANTGELFF. The chain uses TRBV6-2 or TRBV6-3 and TRBJ2-2. From germline, CDR1 is MNHEY and CDR2 SVGEGT. The CDR3 loop spans 13 amino acids.

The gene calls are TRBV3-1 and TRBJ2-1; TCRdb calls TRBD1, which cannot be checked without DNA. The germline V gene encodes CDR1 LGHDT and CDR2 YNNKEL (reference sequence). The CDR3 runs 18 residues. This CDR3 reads CASSLTVGTGDRYNEQFF.

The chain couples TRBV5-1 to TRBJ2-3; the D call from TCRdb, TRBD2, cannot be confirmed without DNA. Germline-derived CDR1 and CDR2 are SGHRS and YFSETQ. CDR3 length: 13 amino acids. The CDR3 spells CASSLASASGLYF.

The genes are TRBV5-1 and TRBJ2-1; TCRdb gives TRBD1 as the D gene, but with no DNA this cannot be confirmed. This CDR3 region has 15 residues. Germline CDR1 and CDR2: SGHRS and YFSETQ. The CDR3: CASSLAQGAGNEQFF.

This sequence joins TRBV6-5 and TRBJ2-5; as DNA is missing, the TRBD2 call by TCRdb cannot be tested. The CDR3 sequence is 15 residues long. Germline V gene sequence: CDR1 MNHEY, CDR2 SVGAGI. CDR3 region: CASSFPGLDEETQYF.

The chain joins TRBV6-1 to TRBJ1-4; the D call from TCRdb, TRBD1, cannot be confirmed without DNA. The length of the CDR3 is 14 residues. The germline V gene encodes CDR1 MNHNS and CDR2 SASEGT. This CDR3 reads CASSVNGQGEKLFF.

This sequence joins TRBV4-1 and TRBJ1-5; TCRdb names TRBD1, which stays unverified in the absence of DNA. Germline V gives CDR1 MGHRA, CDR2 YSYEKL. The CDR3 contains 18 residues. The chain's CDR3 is CASSQDFTGGSSNQPQHF.

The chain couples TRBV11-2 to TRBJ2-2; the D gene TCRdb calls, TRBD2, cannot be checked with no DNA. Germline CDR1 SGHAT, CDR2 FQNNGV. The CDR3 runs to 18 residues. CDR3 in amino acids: CASSLDSPGTPNTGELFF.

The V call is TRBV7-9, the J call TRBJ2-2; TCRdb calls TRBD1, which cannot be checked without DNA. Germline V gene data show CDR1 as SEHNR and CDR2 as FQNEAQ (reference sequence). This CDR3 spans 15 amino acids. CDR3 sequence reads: CASSLKVRATGELFF.

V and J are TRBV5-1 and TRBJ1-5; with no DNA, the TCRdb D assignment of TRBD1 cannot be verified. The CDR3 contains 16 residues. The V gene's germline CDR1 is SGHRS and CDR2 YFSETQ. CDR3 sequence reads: CASSLDGSRGDQPQHF.

CDR3 sequence reads: CSARKDYLDTQYF. This rearrangement joins TRBV20-1 to TRBJ2-3; as DNA is missing, the TRBD2 call by TCRdb cannot be tested. CDR1 DFQATT and CDR2 SNEGSKA come from the germline V gene (reference sequence). The CDR3 has 13 residues.

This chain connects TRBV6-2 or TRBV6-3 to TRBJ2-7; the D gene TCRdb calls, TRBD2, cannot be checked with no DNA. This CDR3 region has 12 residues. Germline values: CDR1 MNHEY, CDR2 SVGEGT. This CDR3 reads CASSYLAGRTYF.

CDR3 region: CASSLAGRQGYLWGYTF. V gene TRBV5-8 combines with J gene TRBJ1-2. The CDR3 sequence is 17 residues long. Germline-derived CDR1 and CDR2 are SGHTS and YDEGEE.

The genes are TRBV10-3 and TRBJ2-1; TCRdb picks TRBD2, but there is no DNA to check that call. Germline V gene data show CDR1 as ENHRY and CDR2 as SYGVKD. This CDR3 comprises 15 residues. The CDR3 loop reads CAIRGTLGPYNEQFF.